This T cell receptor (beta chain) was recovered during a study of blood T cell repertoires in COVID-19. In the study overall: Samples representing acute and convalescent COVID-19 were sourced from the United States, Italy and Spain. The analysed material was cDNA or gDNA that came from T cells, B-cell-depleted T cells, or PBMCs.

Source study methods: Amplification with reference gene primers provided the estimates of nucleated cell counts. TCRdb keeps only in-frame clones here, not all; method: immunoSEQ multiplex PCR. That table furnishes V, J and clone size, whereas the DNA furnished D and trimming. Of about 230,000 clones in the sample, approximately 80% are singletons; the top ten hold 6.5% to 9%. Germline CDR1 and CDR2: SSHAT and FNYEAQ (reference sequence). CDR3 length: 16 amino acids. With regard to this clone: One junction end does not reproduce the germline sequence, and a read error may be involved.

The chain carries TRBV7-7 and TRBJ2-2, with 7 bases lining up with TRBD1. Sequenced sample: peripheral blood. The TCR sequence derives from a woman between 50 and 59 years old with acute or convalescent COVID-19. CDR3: CASSLENRGDTGELFF. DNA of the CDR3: TGTGCTAGCAGCTTAGAGAACAGGGGAGACACCGGGGAGCTGTTTTTT.